The clone carrying this T cell receptor (beta chain) occurred many times. The antigen remains unidentified. Any patient presenting with uncontrolled infection, other autoimmune disease, pregnancy or lactation was left out. Approximately 9.3 ml of fresh peripheral blood supplied the PBMCs. These data are taken from a study of T cells in Graves' hyperthyroidism and ophthalmopathy. Findings of the study overall: The model identified upcoming ophthalmopathy a median approximately 6.4 months ahead of onset.

Germline assignment: CDR1 LNHNV and CDR2 YYDKDF (reference sequence). CDR3 length: 15 residues. V was trimmed by 0 bases and J by 4 bases, leaving 12 bases between them. Amplification yielded TCR beta CDR3 regions, with RNA transcripts as the source. TCR CDR3 regions were first amplified by RT-PCR with HTBI primers. TCRdb re-called the multiplex PCR reads through MiXCR, storing one row per CDR3 protein. The profile shows more than 650,000 distinct CDR3 sequences, roughly 15% of them singletons. Sample: blood. This clonotype was obtained from a young woman with Graves' hyperthyroidism. The chain recombines TRBV15 with TRBJ1-2, with D possibly TRBD1 on 6 matching bases. CDR3: CATSRDLEQGYGYTF. The CDR3 DNA sequence: TGTGCCACCAGCAGAGATCTTGAACAGGGCTATGGCTACACCTTC.